What follows are 18 T cell receptor beta chains derived from one specimen sequenced in a study of blood T cells in healthy people across ages. A J-beta primer mix and a sample-barcoded 5' primer were used in a second PCR of about 7 to 12 cycles. TCRdb recomputed calls from the 5' RACE reads with MiXCR, one row per CDR3 protein. The table shows roughly 1,500,000 distinct CDR3 sequences, with 34% occurring only once. Sequencing was carried out using blood. The source is a woman aged 25 to 39 in good health.

The rearrangement links TRBV20-1 to TRBJ2-3; 8 bases fit TRBD1. This CDR3 region has 15 residues. Trimming cost V 5 bases and J 2 bases; bases outside gene matches: 9. CDR1 is DFQATT, CDR2 SNEGSKA, per germline (reference sequence). Here the CDR3 reads CSAQDRTGYTDTQYF. The CDR3 DNA sequence: TGCAGTGCTCAAGACCGGACAGGGTACACAGATACGCAGTATTTT.

The rearrangement links TRBV6-6 to TRBJ2-7; 11 bases agree with TRBD1. This CDR3 has 14 amino acids. V lost 7 bases and J lost 3; bases outside the gene matches: 5. CDR1 and CDR2 from the germline V gene are MNHNY and SVGAGI (reference sequence). CDR3 nucleotide sequence: TGTGCCAGCACCCAGGGACAGGGGGGCTACGAGCAGTACTTC. Its translation is CASTQGQGGYEQYF.

The chain recombines TRBV6-2 or TRBV6-3 with TRBJ1-2; 11 bases match TRBD1. V dropped 9 bases and J dropped 7; count of bases not matched to a gene: 1. CDR3 length equals 11 residues. The germline V gene has CDR1 MNHEY and CDR2 SVGEGT. CDR3 DNA: TGTGCCAGTGGACAGGGGGCTGGCTACACCTTC. Its protein is CASGQGAGYTF.

The chain has TRBV7-9 and TRBJ1-1; 7 nucleotides agree with TRBD1. The trim removed 3 bases at V and 1 base at J, leaving 5 bases unmatched. This CDR3 region has 15 residues. Germline loops: CDR1 SEHNR, CDR2 FQNEAQ (reference sequence). CDR3 nucleotides: TGTGCCAGCAGCTTTGTTCAGGGGGGGAACACTGAAGCTTTCTTT. It translates to CASSFVQGGNTEAFF.

The chain links TRBV9 to TRBJ2-3; the D is unclear. From germline, CDR1 is SGDLS and CDR2 YYNGEE. CDR3 length: 15 residues. V lost 3 bases, J lost 1 base, and 12 bases lay in between. The CDR3 sequence is CASSGRVDRTDTQYF. DNA of the CDR3: TGTGCCAGCAGCGGCCGGGTAGACCGCACAGATACGCAGTATTTT.

The sample holds many counts of this clonotype. J is TRBJ2-5 and V is TRBV25-1, with 10 bases aligning to TRBD2. From germline, CDR1 is MGHDK and CDR2 SYGVNS. The J segment lost 4 bases and the V segment lost 3 bases, leaving 5 bases of the junction unmatched. This CDR3 is 15 amino acids long. Written as DNA, the CDR3 is TGTGCCAGCAGTGACGCCGGGACTAGCGCAGAGACCCAGTACTTC. Translated: CASSDAGTSAETQYF.

This clonotype has only a few counts. The rearrangement links TRBV5-6 to TRBJ2-1, with D perhaps matching TRBD1 or TRBD2 (5 bases each). V lost 6 bases to trimming and J lost 13 bases, with 20 bases between them. Germline-derived CDR1 and CDR2 are SGHDT and YYEEEE. The CDR3 is 13 amino acids. This CDR3 is CASTPIRDQGQFF. For the CDR3, the DNA is TGTGCCAGCACCCCGATCCGGGACCAAGGCCAGTTCTTC.

The V call is TRBV9, the J call TRBJ2-1; possibly TRBD2 for D (6 bases). The CDR3 is made up of 15 amino acids. CDR1 and CDR2 from the germline V gene are SGDLS and YYNGEE. The V end was cut by 0 bases, the J end by 8 bases, with 15 bases between. CDR3 DNA: TGTGCCAGCAGCGTAGGGCCGCGGGATGTCTATGAGCAGTTCTTC. Its protein is CASSVGPRDVYEQFF. Variable domain in full (rest from reference TRBV9 and TRBJ2-1): DSGVTQTPKHLITATGQRVTLRCSPRSGDLSVYWYQQSLDQGLQFLIQYYNGEERAKGNILERFSAQQFPDLHSELNLSSLELGDSALYFCASSVGPRDVYEQFFGPGTRLTVL.

This clonotype has a single count. The chain links TRBV6-1 to TRBJ1-1; D gene unclear. Trimming took off 7 bases at V and 6 bases at J, with 15 bases between the two ends. CDR3 size: 13 residues. Germline V gene data show CDR1 as MNHNS and CDR2 as SASEGT. As DNA, the CDR3 is TGTGCCAGCAAAAAAGTAGAAGAAGCTGAAGCTTTCTTT. As protein: CASKKVEEAEAFF.

The chain has TRBV10-3 and TRBJ2-6; D call uncertain. V shed 6 bases and J shed 3 bases, with 12 bases lying between them. In germline, CDR1 is ENHRY, CDR2 SYGVKD. This CDR3 region has 15 residues. CDR3 in amino acids: CAISLQQGGANVLTF. CDR3 DNA sequence: TGTGCCATCAGCCTCCAGCAAGGTGGGGCCAACGTCCTGACTTTC.

J is TRBJ2-1 and V is TRBV20-1; the match to TRBD2 covers 10 bases. The CDR3 covers 17 residues. Germline CDR1 and CDR2: DFQATT and SNEGSKA (reference sequence). The trim removed 5 bases at V and 8 bases at J, leaving 18 bases unmatched. The CDR3 sequence is CSASRQASGRPQDEQFF. DNA of the CDR3: TGCAGTGCTTCCAGACAGGCTAGCGGGAGACCGCAGGATGAGCAGTTCTTC.

This clonotype has at least ten counts. The gene calls are TRBV20-1 and TRBJ2-3, with 10 bases matching TRBD1. The V gene's germline CDR1 is DFQATT and CDR2 SNEGSKA (reference sequence). Germline trimming cut 4 bases from V and 1 base from J; bases unmatched to any gene: 2. This CDR3 contains 14 residues. The CDR3 nucleotides read TGCAGTGCTACCGGGACAGGGGGCACAGATACGCAGTATTTT. Amino acids: CSATGTGGTDTQYF.

The chain links TRBV6-2 or TRBV6-3 to TRBJ2-5; D may correspond to TRBD1 or TRBD2 (6 bases each). The CDR3 loop spans 15 amino acids. V was trimmed by 4 bases and J by 11 bases, leaving 23 bases between them. Germline V CDR1 and CDR2: MNHEY, SVGEGT. The CDR3: CASSSPRGRRYKQYF. The DNA for the CDR3 is TGTGCCAGCAGTTCCCCTAGGGGGAGGAGGTACAAGCAGTACTTC.

This clonotype was detected only a few times. The J gene is TRBJ1-2, the V gene TRBV27, with TRBD1 matching 10 bases. The V gene's germline CDR1 is MNHEY and CDR2 SMNVEV (reference sequence). There are 15 residues in the CDR3. V shed 4 bases, J shed 4 bases, and the junction held 6 bases outside the gene matches. The CDR3 is CASSSDRGRIYGYTF. The CDR3 region has the DNA TGTGCCAGCAGTTCTGACAGGGGGCGTATCTATGGCTACACCTTC.

This clonotype was counted only a few times. The J gene is TRBJ1-4, the V gene TRBV29-1; maybe TRBD1 (5 bases). Trimming removed 8 bases at V and 7 bases at J, with 14 bases between. Germline-derived CDR1 and CDR2 are SQVTM and ANQGSEA. The CDR3 extends over 12 amino acids. The CDR3 is CSSRDGTEKLFF. In DNA, the CDR3 is TGCAGCTCCCGGGACGGGACTGAAAAACTGTTTTTT.

The gene calls are TRBV13 and TRBJ2-7; 8 bases are a match to TRBD1. The germline V gene encodes CDR1 PRHDT and CDR2 FYEKMQ (reference sequence). V trimming: 4 bases; J trimming: 1 base; junction bases outside the gene matches: 6. The length of the CDR3 is 15 residues. DNA of the CDR3: TGTGCCAGCAGCTCCCGGGACAGGATTTCCTACGAGCAGTACTTC. Amino acids: CASSSRDRISYEQYF.

The V call is TRBV30, the J call TRBJ1-1, with a possible D match to TRBD1 (5 bases). V was shortened by 1 base and J by 8 bases, with 8 bases between the two germline ends. Germline lookup yields CDR1 GTSNPN and CDR2 SVGIG (reference sequence). The CDR3 extends over 11 amino acids. The CDR3 DNA reads as TGTGCCTGGAGTGGGGGCAGAGAAGCTTTCTTT. It codes for CAWSGGREAFF.

This clonotype showed up just once. The chain is built from TRBV10-3 and TRBJ1-1; 9 bases match TRBD1. Trimming cost V 3 bases and J 6 bases; bases outside gene matches: 8. The germline CDR1 and CDR2 sequences are ENHRY and SYGVKD. The CDR3 loop spans 15 amino acids. The CDR3 nucleotides read TGTGCCATCAGTGACCTGGGACAGGGAGACGCTGAAGCTTTCTTT. It codes for CAISDLGQGDAEAFF.